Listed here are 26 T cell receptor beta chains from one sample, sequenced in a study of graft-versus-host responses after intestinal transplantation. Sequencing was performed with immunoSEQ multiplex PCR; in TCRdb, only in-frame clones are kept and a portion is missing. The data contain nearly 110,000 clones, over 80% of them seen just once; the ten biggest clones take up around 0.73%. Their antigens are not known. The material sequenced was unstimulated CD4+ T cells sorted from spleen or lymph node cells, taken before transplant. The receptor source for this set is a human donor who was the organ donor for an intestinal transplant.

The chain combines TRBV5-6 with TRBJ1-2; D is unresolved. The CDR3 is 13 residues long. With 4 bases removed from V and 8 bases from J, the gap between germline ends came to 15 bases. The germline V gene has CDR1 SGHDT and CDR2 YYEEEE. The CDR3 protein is CASSPGWGYGYTF. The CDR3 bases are TGTGCCAGCAGCCCTGGTTGGGGATACGGCTACACCTTC. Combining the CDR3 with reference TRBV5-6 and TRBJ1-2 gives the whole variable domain DAGVTQSPTHLIKTRGQQVTLRCSPKSGHDTVSWYQQALGQGPQFIFQYYEEEERQRGNFPDRFSGHQFPNYSSELNVNALLLGDSALYLCASSPGWGYGYTFGSGTRLTVV.

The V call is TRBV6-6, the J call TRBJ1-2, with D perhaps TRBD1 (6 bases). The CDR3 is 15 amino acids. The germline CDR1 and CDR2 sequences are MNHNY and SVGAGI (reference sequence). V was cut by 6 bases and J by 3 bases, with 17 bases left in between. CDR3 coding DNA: TGTGCCAGCAGACTCAGGGGTGTACTTGACTATGGCTACACCTTC. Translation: CASRLRGVLDYGYTF.

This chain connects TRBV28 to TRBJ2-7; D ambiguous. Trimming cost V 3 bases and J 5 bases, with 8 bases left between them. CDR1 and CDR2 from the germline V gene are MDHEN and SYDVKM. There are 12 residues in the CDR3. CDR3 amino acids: CASSLVRHEQYF. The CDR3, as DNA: TGTGCCAGCAGTTTGGTGCGCCACGAGCAGTACTTC.

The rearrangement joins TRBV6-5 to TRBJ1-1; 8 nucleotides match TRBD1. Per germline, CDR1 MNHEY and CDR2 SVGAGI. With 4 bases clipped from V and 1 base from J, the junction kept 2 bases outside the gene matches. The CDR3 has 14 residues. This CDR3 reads CASSWGTGNTEAFF. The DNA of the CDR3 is TGTGCCAGCAGTTGGGGGACAGGGAACACTGAAGCTTTCTTT.

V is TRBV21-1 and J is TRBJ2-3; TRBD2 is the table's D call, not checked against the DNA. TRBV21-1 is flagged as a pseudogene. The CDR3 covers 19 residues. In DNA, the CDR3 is TGTGCCAGCAGCAAAGGGGAGGGGACTAGCGGGAGAAGCACAGATACGCAGTATTTT. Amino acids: CASSKGEGTSGRSTDTQYF.

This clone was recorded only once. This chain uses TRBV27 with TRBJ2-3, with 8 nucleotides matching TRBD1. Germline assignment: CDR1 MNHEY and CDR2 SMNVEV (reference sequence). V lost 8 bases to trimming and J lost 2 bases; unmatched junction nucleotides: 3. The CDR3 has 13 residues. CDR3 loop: CASRTGNTDTQYF. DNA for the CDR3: TGTGCCAGCCGGACAGGGAACACAGATACGCAGTATTTT.

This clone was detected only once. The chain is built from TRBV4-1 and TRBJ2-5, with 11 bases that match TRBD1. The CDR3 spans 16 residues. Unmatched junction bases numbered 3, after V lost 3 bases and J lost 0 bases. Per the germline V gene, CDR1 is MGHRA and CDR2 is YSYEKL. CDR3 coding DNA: TGCGCCAGCAGCCACCGGGACAGGGGGTACCAAGAGACCCAGTACTTC. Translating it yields CASSHRDRGYQETQYF.

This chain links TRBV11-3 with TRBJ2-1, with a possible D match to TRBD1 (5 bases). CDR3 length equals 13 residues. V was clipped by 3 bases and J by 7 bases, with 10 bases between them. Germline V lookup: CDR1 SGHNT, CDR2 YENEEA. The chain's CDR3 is CASSFQGLNEQFF. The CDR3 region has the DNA TGTGCCAGCAGCTTCCAGGGTTTGAATGAGCAGTTCTTC.

As DNA, the CDR3 is TGTGCCAGCAGCCGAGCGGGAGGTAATTCACCCCTCCACTTT. As protein: CASSRAGGNSPLHF. V is TRBV6-5 and J is TRBJ1-6; D unclear. The V gene lost 6 bases and the J gene lost 6 bases, with 12 bases spanning the gap. CDR1 is MNHEY, CDR2 SVGAGI, per germline. This CDR3 comprises 14 residues.

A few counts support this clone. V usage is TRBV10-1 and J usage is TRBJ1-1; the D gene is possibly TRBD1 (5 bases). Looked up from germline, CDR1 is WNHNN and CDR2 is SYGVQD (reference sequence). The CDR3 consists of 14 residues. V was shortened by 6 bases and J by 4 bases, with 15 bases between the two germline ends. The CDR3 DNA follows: TGCGCCAGCAGCTCGGGGACTTCGAGCACTGAAGCTTTCTTT. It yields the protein CASSSGTSSTEAFF.

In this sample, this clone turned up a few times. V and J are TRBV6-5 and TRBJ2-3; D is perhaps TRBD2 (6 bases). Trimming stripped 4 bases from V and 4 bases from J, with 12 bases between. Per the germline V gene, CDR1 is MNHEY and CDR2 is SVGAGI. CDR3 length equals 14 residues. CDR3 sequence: CASSWRALADTQYF. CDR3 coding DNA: TGTGCCAGCAGTTGGAGGGCCCTGGCAGATACGCAGTATTTT.

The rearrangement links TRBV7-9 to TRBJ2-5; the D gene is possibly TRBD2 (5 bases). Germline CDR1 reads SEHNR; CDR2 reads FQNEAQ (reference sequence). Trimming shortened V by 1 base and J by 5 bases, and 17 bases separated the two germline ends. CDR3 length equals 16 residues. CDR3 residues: CASSLVGEIHGETQYF. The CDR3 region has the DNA TGTGCCAGCAGCTTAGTGGGAGAAATACATGGGGAGACCCAGTACTTC.

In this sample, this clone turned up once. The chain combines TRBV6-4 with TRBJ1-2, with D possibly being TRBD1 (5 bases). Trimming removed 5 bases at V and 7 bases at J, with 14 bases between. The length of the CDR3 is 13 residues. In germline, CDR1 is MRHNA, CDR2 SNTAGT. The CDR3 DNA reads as TGTGCCAGCAGTACCACAGGAAGCGGTGGCTACACCTTC. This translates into CASSTTGSGGYTF.

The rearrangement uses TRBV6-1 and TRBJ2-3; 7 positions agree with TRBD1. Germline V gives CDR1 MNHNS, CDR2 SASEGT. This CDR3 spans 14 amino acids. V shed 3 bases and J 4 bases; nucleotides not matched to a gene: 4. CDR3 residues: CASSDKGGADTQYF. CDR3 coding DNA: TGTGCCAGCAGTGATAAAGGGGGCGCAGATACGCAGTATTTT.

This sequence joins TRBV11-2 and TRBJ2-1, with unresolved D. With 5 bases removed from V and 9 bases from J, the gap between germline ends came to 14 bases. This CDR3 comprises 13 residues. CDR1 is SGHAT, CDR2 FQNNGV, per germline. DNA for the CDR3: TGTGCCAGCAGCCCGAGGAGTGCCGGTGAGCAGTTCTTC. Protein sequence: CASSPRSAGEQFF.

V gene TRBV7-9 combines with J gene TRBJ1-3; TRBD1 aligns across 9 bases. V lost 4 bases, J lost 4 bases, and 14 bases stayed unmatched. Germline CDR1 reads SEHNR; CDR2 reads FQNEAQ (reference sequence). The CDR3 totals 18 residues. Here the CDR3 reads CASSSGTGSILGGNTIYF. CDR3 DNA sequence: TGTGCCAGCAGCTCCGGGACAGGGTCGATCTTGGGGGGAAACACCATATATTTT.

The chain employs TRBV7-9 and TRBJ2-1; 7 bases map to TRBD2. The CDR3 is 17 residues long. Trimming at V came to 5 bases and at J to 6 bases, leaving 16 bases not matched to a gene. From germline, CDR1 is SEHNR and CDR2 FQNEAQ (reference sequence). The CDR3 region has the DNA TGTGCCAGCAGCAAAAGTACCGGGACTACCTCCCGCAATGAGCAGTTCTTC. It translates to CASSKSTGTTSRNEQFF.

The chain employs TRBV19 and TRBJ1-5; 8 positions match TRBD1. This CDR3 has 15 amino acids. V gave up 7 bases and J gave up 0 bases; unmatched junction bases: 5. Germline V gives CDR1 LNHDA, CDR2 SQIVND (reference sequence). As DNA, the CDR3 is TGTGCCAGTAACTTCGGGACAGGTAGCAATCAGCCCCAGCATTTT. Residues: CASNFGTGSNQPQHF.

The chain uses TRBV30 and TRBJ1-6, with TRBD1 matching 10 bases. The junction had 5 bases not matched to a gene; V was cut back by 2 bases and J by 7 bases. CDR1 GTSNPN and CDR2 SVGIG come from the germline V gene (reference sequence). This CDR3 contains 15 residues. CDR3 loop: CAWSSDRGRNSPLHF. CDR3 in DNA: TGTGCCTGGAGTTCGGACAGGGGGAGGAATTCACCCCTCCACTTT.

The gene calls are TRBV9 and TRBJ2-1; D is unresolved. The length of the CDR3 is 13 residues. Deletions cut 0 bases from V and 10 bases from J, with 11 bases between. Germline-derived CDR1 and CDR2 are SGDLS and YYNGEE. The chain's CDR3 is CASSVDGHREQFF. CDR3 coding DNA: TGTGCCAGCAGCGTAGACGGTCACCGGGAGCAGTTCTTC.

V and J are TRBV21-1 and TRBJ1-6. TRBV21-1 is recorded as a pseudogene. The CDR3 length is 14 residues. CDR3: CASTLGPYNSPLHF. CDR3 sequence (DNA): TGTGCCAGCACTCTAGGACCCTATAATTCACCCCTCCACTTT.

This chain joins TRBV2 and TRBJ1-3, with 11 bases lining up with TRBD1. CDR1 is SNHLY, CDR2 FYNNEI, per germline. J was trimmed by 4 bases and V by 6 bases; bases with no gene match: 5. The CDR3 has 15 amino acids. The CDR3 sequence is CASSADRGPGNTIYF. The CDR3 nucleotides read TGTGCCAGCAGCGCGGACAGGGGGCCAGGAAACACCATATATTTT.

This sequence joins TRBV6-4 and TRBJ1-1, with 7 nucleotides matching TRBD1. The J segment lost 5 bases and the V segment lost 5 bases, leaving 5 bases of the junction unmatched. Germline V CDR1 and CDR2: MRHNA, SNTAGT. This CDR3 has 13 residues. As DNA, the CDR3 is TGTGCCAGCAGTAGGACAGGCAAGACTGAAGCTTTCTTT. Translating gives CASSRTGKTEAFF.

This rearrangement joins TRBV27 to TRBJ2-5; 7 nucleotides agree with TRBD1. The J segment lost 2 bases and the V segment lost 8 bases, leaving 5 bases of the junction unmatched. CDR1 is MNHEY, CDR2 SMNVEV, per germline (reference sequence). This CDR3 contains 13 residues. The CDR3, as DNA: TGTGCCAGCGGATGGACAGGACAAGAGACCCAGTACTTC. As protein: CASGWTGQETQYF.

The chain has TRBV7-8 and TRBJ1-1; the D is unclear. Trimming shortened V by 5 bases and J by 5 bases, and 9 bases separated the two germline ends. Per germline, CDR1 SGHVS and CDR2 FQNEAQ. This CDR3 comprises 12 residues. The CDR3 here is CASSRGWTEAFF. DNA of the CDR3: TGTGCCAGCAGCCGAGGTTGGACTGAAGCTTTCTTT. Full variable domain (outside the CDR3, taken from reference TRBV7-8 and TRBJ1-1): GAGVSQSPRYKVAKRGQDVALRCDPISGHVSLFWYQQALGQGPEFLTYFQNEAQLDKSGLPSDRFFAERPEGSVSTLKIQRTQQEDSAVYLCASSRGWTEAFFGQGTRLTVV.

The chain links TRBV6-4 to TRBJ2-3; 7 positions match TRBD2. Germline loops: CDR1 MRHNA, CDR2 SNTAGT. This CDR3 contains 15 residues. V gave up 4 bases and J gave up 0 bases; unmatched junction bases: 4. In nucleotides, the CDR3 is TGTGCCAGCAGTGTCGGGCGGGGGAGCACAGATACGCAGTATTTT. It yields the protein CASSVGRGSTDTQYF.